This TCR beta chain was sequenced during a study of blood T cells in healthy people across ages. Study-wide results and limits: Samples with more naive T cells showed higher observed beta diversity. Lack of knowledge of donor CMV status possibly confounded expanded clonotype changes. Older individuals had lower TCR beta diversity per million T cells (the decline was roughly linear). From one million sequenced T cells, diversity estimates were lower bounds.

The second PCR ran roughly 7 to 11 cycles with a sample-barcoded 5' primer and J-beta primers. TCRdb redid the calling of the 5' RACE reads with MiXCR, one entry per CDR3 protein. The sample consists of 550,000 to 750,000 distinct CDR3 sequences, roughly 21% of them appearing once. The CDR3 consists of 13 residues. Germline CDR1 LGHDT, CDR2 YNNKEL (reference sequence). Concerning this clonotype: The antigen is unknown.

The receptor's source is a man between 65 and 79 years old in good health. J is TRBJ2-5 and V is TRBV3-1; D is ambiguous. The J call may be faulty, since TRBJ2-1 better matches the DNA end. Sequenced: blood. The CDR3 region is CASSQPSLNEQFF. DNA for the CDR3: TGTGCCAGCAGCCAACCTTCGCTAAATGAGCAGTTCTTC.